The following is a TCR beta chain sequence with its context. The antigen is unknown. This table comes from immunoSEQ multiplex PCR, and its TCRdb copy is limited to in-frame clones, with some not included. Of approximately 100,000 clones in the sample, 85% to 90% were seen once. The data belong to a study of T cell responses to AZD1222 COVID-19 vaccine. Study-wide points: Compared with day 0, the breadth and depth of the Spike-specific TCR repertoire rose significantly after two doses of AZD1222. Researchers report vaccine-associated CD4 TCRs spanning spike, with dominance at 160-218 and 743-854. Donors in the cohort were predominantly white British and more often female, and clonal diversity was possibly underestimated. Unmutated variant regions reportedly attract nearly half of all spike-specific TCRs.

Per germline, CDR1 KGHSH and CDR2 LQKENI. V gave up 4 bases and J gave up 0 bases, with 15 bases separating them. The CDR3 loop spans 17 amino acids. The rearrangement links TRBV18 to TRBJ1-4; D is ambiguous. The source of this sequence is an adult in good health. Material: peripheral blood, obtained on day 0 of AZD1222 vaccination. The chain's CDR3 is CASSQQTSIATNEKLFF. The DNA of the CDR3 is TGTGCCAGCTCACAACAGACCTCGATAGCAACTAATGAAAAACTGTTTTTT.